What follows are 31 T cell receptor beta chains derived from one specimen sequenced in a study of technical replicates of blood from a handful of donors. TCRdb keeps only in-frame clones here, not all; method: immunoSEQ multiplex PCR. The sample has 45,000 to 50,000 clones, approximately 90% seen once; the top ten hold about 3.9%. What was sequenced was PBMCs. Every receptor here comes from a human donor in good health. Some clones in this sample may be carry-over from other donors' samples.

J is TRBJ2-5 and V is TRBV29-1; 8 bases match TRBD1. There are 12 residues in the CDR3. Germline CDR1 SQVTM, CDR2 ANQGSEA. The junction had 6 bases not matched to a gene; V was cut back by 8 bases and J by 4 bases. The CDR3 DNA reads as TGCAGCCTTGGACAGGGCAGAGAGACCCAGTACTTC. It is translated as CSLGQGRETQYF.

CDR3 DNA: TGTGCCAGCACCATCTCGGGGGGGGTGAACACTGAAGCTTTCTTT. Amino acid sequence: CASTISGGVNTEAFF. The chain recombines TRBV6-5 with TRBJ1-1; a possible D gene is TRBD1 (5 bases). Trimming took off 7 bases at V and 0 bases at J, with 15 bases between the two ends. The CDR3 consists of 15 residues. CDR1 is MNHEY and CDR2 is SVGAGI in the germline V gene.

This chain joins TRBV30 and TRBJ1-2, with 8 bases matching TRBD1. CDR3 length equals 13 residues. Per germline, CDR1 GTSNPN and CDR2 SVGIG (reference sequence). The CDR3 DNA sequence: TGTGCTTGGGGAACAGGGGGTAACTATGGCTACACCTTC. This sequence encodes CAWGTGGNYGYTF.

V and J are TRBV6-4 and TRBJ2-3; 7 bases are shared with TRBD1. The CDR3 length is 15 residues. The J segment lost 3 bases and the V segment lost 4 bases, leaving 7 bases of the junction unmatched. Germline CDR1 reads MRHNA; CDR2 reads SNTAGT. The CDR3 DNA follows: TGTGCCAGCAGTGCCGGGACACAGGGGACAGATACGCAGTATTTT. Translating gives CASSAGTQGTDTQYF.

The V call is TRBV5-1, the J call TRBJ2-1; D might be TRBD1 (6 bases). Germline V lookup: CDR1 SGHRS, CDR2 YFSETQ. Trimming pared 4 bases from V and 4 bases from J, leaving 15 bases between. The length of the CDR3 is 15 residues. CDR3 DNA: TGCGCCAGCAGCCTTATCCGGGACACGTACAATGAGCAGTTCTTC. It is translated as CASSLIRDTYNEQFF.

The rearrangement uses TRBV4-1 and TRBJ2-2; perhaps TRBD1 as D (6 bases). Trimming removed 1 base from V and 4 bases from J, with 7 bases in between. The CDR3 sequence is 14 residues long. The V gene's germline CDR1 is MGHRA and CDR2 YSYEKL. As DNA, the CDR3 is TGCGCCAGCAGCCAAGGAGGGGGCACCGGGGAGCTGTTTTTT. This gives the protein CASSQGGGTGELFF.

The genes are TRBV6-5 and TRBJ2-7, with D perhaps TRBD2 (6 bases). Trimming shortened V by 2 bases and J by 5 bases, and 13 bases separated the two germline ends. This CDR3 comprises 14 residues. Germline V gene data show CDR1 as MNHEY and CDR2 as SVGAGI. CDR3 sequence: CASSYRGNGDEQYF. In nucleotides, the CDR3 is TGTGCCAGCAGTTACCGCGGGAACGGGGACGAGCAGTACTTC.

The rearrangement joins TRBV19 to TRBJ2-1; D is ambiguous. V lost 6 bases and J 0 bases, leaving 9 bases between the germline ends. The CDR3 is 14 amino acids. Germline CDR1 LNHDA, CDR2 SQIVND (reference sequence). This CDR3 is CASRPESSYNEQFF. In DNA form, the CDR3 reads TGTGCCAGTAGGCCAGAAAGCTCCTACAATGAGCAGTTCTTC. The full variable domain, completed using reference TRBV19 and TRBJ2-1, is DGGITQSPKYLFRKEGQNVTLSCEQNLNHDAMYWYRQDPGQGLRLIYYSQIVNDFQKGDIAEGYSVSREKKESFPLTVTSAQKNPTAFYLCASRPESSYNEQFFGPGTRLTVL.

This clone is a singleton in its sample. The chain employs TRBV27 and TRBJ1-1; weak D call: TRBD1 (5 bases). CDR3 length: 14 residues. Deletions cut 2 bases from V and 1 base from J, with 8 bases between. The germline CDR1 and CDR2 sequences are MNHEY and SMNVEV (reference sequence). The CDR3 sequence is CASSLRRGNTEAFF. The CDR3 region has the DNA TGTGCCAGCAGTTTACGGAGGGGGAACACTGAAGCTTTCTTT.

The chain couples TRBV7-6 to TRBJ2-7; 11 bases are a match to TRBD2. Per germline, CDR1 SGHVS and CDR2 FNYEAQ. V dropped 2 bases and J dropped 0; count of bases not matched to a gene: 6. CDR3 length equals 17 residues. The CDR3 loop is CASSLWASGGSSYEQYF. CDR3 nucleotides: TGTGCCAGCAGCTTATGGGCTAGCGGGGGGAGCTCCTACGAGCAGTACTTC.

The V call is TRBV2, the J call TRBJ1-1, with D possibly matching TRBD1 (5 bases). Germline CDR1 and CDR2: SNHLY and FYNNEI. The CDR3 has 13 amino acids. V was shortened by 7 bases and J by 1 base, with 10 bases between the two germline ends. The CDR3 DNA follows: TGTGCCAGCACCTGGGGCCAGAACACTGAAGCTTTCTTT. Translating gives CASTWGQNTEAFF.

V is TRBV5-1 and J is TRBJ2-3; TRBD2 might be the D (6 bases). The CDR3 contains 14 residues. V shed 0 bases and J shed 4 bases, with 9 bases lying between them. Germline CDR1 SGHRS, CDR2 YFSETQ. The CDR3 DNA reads TGCGCCAGCAGCTTGGGGGGGGAAGCAGATACGCAGTATTTT. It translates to CASSLGGEADTQYF.

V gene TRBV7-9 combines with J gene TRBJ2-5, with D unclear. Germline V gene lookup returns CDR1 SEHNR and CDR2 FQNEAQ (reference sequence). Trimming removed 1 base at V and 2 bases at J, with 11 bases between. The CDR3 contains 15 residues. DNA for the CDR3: TGTGCCAGCAGCTTAGTCTCCCTACTGCAAGAGACCCAGTACTTC. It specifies CASSLVSLLQETQYF.

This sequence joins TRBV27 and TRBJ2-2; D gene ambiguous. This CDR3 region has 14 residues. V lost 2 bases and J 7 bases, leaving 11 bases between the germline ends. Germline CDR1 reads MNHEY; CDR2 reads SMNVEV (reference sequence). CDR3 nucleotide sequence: TGTGCCAGCAGTTTAAAGCTTTCGTTCGGGGAGCTGTTTTTT. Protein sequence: CASSLKLSFGELFF.

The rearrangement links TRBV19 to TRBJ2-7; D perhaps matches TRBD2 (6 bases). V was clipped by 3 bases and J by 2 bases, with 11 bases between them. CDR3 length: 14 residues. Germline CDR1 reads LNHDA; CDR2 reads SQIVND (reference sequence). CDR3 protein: CASSINGLPYEQYF. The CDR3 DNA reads TGTGCCAGTAGTATTAATGGACTACCCTACGAGCAGTACTTC.

The CDR3 is CASSLVSGVADTQYF. As DNA, the CDR3 is TGTGCCAGCAGCTTAGTTAGCGGGGTGGCAGATACGCAGTATTTT. The chain uses TRBV7-2 and TRBJ2-3, with TRBD2 matching over 8 bases. Germline-derived CDR1 and CDR2 are SGHTA and FQGNSA. The length of the CDR3 is 15 residues. J lost 4 bases, V lost 1 base, and 4 bases had no gene match. Using reference TRBV7-2 and TRBJ2-3 for the parts outside the CDR3, the full variable domain is GAGVSQSPSNKVTEKGKDVELRCDPISGHTALYWYRQSLGQGLEFLIYFQGNSAPDKSGLPSDRFSAERTGGSVSTLTIQRTQQEDSAVYLCASSLVSGVADTQYFGPGTRLTVL.

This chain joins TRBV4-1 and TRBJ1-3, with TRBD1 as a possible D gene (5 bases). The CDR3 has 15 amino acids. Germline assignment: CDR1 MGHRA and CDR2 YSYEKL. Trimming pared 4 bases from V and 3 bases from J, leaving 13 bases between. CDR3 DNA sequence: TGCGCCAGCAGCCCGCCCGGGACTTATGGAAACACCATATATTTT. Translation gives CASSPPGTYGNTIYF.

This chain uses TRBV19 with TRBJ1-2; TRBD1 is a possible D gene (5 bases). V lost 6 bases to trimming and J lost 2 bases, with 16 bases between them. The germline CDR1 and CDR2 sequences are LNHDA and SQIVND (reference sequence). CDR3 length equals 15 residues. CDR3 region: CASSHRQNRNYGYTF. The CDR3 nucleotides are TGTGCCAGTAGCCACCGACAGAATCGCAACTATGGCTACACCTTC.

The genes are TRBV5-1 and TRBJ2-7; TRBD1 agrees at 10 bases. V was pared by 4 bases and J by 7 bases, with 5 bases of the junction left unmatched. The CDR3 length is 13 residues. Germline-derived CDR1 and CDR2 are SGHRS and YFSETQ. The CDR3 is CASSRGTGEEQYF. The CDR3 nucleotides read TGCGCCAGCAGCCGAGGGACAGGGGAAGAGCAGTACTTC.

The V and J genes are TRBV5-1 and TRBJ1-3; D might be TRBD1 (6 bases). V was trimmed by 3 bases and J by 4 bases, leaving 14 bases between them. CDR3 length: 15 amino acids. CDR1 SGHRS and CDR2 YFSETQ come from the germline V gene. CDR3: CASSSTGTPGNTIYF. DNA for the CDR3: TGCGCCAGCAGCTCCACCGGGACACCAGGAAACACCATATATTTT.

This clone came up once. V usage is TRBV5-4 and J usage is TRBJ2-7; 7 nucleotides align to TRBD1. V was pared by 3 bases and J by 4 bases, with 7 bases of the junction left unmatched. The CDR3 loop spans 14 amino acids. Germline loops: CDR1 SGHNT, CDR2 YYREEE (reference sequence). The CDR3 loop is CASSSRAGGYEQYF. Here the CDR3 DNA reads TGTGCCAGCAGCTCGCGGGCAGGGGGATACGAGCAGTACTTC.

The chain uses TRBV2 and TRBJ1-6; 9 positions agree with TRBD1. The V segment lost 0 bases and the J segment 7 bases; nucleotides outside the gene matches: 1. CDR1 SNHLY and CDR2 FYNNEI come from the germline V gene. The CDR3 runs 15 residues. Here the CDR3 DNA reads TGTGCCAGCAGTGAAGCCGGGACAGGGAATTCACCCCTCCACTTT. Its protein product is CASSEAGTGNSPLHF. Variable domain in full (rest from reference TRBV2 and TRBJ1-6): EPEVTQTPSHQVTQMGQEVILRCVPISNHLYFYWYRQILGQKVEFLVSFYNNEISEKSEIFDDQFSVERPDGSNFTLKIRSTKLEDSAMYFCASSEAGTGNSPLHFGNGTRLTVT.

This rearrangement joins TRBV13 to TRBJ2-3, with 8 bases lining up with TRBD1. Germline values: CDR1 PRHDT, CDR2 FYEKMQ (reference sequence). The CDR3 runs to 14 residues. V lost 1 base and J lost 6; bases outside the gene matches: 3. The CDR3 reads CASSLDRGVDTQYF. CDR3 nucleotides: TGTGCCAGCAGCTTAGACAGGGGGGTGGATACGCAGTATTTT. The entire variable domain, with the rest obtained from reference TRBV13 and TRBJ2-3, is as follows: AAGVIQSPRHLIKEKRETATLKCYPIPRHDTVYWYQQGPGQDPQFLISFYEKMQSDKGSIPDRFSAQQFSDYHSELNMSSLELGDSALYFCASSLDRGVDTQYFGPGTRLTVL.

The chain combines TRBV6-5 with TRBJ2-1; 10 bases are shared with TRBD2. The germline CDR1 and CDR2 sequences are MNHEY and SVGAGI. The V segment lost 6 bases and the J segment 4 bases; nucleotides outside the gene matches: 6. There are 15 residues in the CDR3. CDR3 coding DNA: TGTGCCAGCAGACCACTGACTAGCGGGTACAATGAGCAGTTCTTC. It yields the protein CASRPLTSGYNEQFF.

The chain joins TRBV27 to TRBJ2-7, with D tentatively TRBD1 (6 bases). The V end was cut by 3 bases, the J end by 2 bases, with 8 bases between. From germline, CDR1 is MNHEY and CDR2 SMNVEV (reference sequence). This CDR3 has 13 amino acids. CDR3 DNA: TGTGCCAGCAGTTTGTGGGGGCCCTACGAGCAGTACTTC. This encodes CASSLWGPYEQYF.

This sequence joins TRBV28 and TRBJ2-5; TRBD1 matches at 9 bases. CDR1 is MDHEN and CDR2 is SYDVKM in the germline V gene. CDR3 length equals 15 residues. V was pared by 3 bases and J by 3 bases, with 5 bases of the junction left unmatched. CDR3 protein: CASSFDRGREETQYF. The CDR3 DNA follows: TGTGCCAGCAGTTTTGACAGGGGGAGAGAAGAGACCCAGTACTTC. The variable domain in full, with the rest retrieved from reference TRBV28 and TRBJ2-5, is DVKVTQSSRYLVKRTGEKVFLECVQDMDHENMFWYRQDPGLGLRLIYFSYDVKMKEKGDIPEGYSVSREKKERFSLILESASTNQTSMYLCASSFDRGREETQYFGPGTRLLVL.

DNA for the CDR3: TGTGCCTGGAATCCGGGACAGGGCTTTAACACTGAAGCTTTCTTT. Translation gives CAWNPGQGFNTEAFF. J is TRBJ1-1 and V is TRBV30, with 9 positions matching TRBD1. The V gene's germline CDR1 is GTSNPN and CDR2 SVGIG (reference sequence). J gave up 2 bases and V 4 bases, and 8 bases lay outside the gene matches. This CDR3 is built from 15 residues.

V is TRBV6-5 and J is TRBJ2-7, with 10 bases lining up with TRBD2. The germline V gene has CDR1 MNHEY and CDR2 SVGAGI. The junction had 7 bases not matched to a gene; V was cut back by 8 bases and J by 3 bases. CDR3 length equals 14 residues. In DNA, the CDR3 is TGTGCCAGCCGCTTAGCGGGAGGACTCTACGAGCAGTACTTC. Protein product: CASRLAGGLYEQYF.

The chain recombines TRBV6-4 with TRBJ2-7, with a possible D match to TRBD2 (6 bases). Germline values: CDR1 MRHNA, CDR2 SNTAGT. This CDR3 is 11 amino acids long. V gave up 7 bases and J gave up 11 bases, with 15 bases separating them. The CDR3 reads CASINPTGEYF. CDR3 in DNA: TGTGCCAGCATCAACCCTACGGGGGAGTACTTC.

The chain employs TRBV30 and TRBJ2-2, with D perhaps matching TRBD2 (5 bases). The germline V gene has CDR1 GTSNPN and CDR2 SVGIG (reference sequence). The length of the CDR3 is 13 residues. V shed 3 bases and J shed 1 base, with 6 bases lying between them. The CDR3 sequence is CAWREGNTGELFF. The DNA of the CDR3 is TGTGCCTGGAGAGAGGGGAACACCGGGGAGCTGTTTTTT.

DNA for the CDR3: TGTGCCAGCAGCTTAGTTGGGGCGGATCAGCCCCAGCATTTT. Protein product: CASSLVGADQPQHF. The chain joins TRBV7-2 to TRBJ1-5; D possibly corresponds to TRBD1 (5 bases). CDR3 length: 14 amino acids. Looked up from germline, CDR1 is SGHTA and CDR2 is FQGNSA. Deletions cut 1 base from V and 5 bases from J, with 9 bases between.